This is a list of T cell receptor beta chains from one sample in a study of cytomegalovirus exposure and HLA in healthy donors. Libraries were prepared by immunoSEQ multiplex PCR; TCRdb keeps only in-frame clonotypes and omits some of them. The table includes some 150,000 clones, about four fifths detected once. The sequencing sample was made of PBMCs. The receptors come from a middle-aged man in good health and CMV-seropositive. Each CDR3 is given without its conserved first and last residue. Each record gives: V gene, J gene, CDR3 protein.

TRBV5-1	TRBJ2-7	ASSWNRGQYEQY
TRBV10-3	TRBJ1-5	AISEGRLQGNQPQH
TRBV6-5	TRBJ2-7	ASKGRGRPTYEQY
TRBV18	TRBJ2-1	ASSPTGLAGGGGEQF
TRBV5-4	TRBJ1-1	ASSRTGTGTEAF
TRBV5-1	TRBJ1-2	ASSLGGTGPDGYT
TRBV7-9	TRBJ2-5	ASSTRQGYQETQY
TRBV6-1	TRBJ2-2	ASRRQGNTGELF
TRBV28	TRBJ1-4	ASRPPGTRGIFNEKLF
TRBV4-1	NA	ASNRNRVSYEQY
TRBV27	TRBJ2-2	ASSLTGKGANTGELF
TRBV28	TRBJ1-1	ASKTGGIGTEAF
TRBV5-1	TRBJ2-7	ASSLEPGGEQY
TRBV4-2	TRBJ2-7	ASSQVSGSSEQY
TRBV28	TRBJ2-7	ASSSGQGGYEQY
TRBV25-1	TRBJ2-5	ASSGLAGEVQEAQY
TRBV7-9	TRBJ1-4	SSSLGVTTNEKLF
TRBV13	TRBJ2-2	ASSLGPQGYTGELF
TRBV6-4	TRBJ2-3	ASSDSAGVTDTQY
TRBV11-2	TRBJ2-7	ASSSGPYEQY
TRBV5-1	TRBJ2-7	ASSEGTSGRYEQY
TRBV2	TRBJ1-5	ASRGQNQH
TRBV6-1	TRBJ1-6	ASRGLQDSSPLH
TRBV5-1	TRBJ2-3	ASSLGQGPTDTQY
TRBV11-2	TRBJ2-7	ASSLGGGPWEQY
TRBV28	TRBJ2-5	ASSPRGGLRMETQY
TRBV2	TRBJ1-4	ASSLQGTNEKLF
TRBV11-3	TRBJ2-1	ASSPGLAAYNEQF
TRBV7-9	TRBJ2-7	SSSSQRGTGFVEQY